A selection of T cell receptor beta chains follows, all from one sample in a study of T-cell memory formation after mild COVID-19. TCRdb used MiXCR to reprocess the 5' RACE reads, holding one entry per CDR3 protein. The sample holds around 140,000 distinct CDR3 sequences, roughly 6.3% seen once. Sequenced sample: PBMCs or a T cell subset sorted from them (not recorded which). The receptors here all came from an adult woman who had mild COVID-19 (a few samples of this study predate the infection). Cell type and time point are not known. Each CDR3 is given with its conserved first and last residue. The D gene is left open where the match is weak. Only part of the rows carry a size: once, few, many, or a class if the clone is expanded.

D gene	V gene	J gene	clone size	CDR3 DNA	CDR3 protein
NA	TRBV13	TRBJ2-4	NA	TGTGCCAGCAGCTCCTACCAGCTAGCCAAAAACATTCAGTACTTC	CASSSYQLAKNIQYF
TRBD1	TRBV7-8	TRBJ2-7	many	TGTGCCAGCAGCGGTCGGGACAGACAAATCCGAGCCTCCTACGAGCAGTACTTC	CASSGRDRQIRASYEQYF
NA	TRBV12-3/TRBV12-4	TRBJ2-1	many	TGTGCCAGCAGTTTTTCTTGGGAAAACTACAATGAGCAGTTCTTC	CASSFSWENYNEQFF
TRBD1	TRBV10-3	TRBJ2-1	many	TGTGCCATCAGTGACCCCAACAGGGGTCGCCACAATGAGCAGTTCTTC	CAISDPNRGRHNEQFF
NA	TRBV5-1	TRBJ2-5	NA	TGCGCCAGCAGCAAGGAAGTGAGGCTAGAAGAGACCCAGTACTTC	CASSKEVRLEETQYF
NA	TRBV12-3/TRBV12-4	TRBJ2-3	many	TGTGCCAGCAGTCATACTAGAGCGCAGTATTTT	CASSHTRAQYF
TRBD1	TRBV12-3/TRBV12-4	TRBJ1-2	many	TGTGCCAGCAGATCCGACAGGGCCTATGGCTACACCTTC	CASRSDRAYGYTF
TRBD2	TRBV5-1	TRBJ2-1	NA	TGCGCCAGCAGCTTGGGGGCTAGCGGGGCCAATGAGCAGTTCTTC	CASSLGASGANEQFF
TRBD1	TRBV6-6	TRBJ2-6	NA	TGTGCCAGCAAGGGAGAGCTAACAGGGGGGAGCTCTGGGGCCAACGTCCTGACTTTC	CASKGELTGGSSGANVLTF
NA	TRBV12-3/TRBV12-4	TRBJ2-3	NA	TGTGCCAGCAGTCACAGGACAGAAAAAAAAGATACGCAGTATTTT	CASSHRTEKKDTQYF
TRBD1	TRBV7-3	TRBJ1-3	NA	TGTGCCAGCAGCTATGGACCGGCCAGGGGGGGAAACACCATATATTTT	CASSYGPARGGNTIYF
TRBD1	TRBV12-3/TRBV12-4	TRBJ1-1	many	TGTGCCAGCAGTCCGGGACAGGGTATGTTCTTT	CASSPGQGMFF
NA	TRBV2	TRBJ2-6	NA	TGTGCCAGCAGAAGCTACTCTGGGGCCAACGTCCTGACTTTC	CASRSYSGANVLTF
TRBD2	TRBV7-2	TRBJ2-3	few	TGTGCCAGCAGCTTAGCCCGACTAGCCCGTAGCACAGATACGCAGTATTTT	CASSLARLARSTDTQYF
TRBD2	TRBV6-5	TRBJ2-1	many	TGTGCCAGCAGCCGGGCGGGAGGCGGTAATGAGCAGTTCTTC	CASSRAGGGNEQFF
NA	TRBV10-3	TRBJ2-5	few	TGTGCCATCATGGGCCATCTCCAAGAGACCCAGTACTTC	CAIMGHLQETQYF
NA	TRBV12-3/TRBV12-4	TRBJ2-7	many	TGTGCCAGCAGTCTACGGGGCGTATACGAGCAGTACTTC	CASSLRGVYEQYF
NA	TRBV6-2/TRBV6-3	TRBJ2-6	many	TGTGCCAGCAGTTACGACAGCGCAGTATCCCCCTCTGGGGCCAACGTCCTGACTTTC	CASSYDSAVSPSGANVLTF
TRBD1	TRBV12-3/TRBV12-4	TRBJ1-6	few	TGTGCCAGCAGCAGGGACAGAACGCAGTCACCCCTCCACTTT	CASSRDRTQSPLHF
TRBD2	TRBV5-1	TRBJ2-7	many	TGCGCCAGCAGCTTGCCCGGACTAGCGGGGAGCTACGAGCAGTACTTC	CASSLPGLAGSYEQYF
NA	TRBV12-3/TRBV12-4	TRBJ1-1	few	TGTGCCAGCTCCCCGGGCAGGAATGAAGCTTTCTTT	CASSPGRNEAFF
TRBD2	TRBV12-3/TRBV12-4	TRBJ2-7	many	TGTGCCAGCAGTTCCGGTCGTCCGGGACTAGCGGGAAGCTCCTACGAGCAGTACTTC	CASSSGRPGLAGSSYEQYF
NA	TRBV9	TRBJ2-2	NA	TGTGCCAGCAGCGTAGAAGGACACATCACCGGGGAGCTGTTTTTT	CASSVEGHITGELFF
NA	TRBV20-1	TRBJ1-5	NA	TGCAGTGCTAGCCGGGGGGAAGATCAGCCCCAGCATTTT	CSASRGEDQPQHF
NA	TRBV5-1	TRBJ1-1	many	TGCGCCAGCAGCCCCCGCCCCGGGAACACTGAAGCTTTCTTT	CASSPRPGNTEAFF
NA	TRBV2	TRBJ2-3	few	TGTGCCAGCGTCCCCAGGGTTTACACAGATACGCAGTATTTT	CASVPRVYTDTQYF
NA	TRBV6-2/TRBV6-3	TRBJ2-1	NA	TGTGCCAGCAGTTACGCGGGAAGCGGTAGCTCCTACAATGAGCAGTTCTTC	CASSYAGSGSSYNEQFF